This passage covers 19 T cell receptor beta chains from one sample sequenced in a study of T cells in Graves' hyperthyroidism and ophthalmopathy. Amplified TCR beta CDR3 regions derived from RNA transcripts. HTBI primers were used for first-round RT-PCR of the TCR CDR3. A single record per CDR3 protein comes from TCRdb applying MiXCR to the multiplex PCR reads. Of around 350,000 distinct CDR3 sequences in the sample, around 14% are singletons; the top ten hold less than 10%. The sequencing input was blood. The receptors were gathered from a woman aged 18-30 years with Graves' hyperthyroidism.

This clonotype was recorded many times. The CDR3 region has the DNA TGTGCCAGCAGCTCGGACAGGAGGGAGCCCCAGCATTTT. Translated, it gives CASSSDRREPQHF. The chain joins TRBV7-8 to TRBJ1-5, with 7 nucleotides matching TRBD1. The CDR3 spans 13 residues. CDR1 SGHVS and CDR2 FQNEAQ come from the germline V gene. With 4 bases clipped from V and 8 bases from J, the junction kept 5 bases outside the gene matches.

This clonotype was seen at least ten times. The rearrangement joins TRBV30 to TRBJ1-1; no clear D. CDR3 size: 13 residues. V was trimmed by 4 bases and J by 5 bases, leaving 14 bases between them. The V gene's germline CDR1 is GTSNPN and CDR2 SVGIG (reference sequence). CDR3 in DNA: TGTGCCTGGATGTTAGGGCGTAGGACTGAAGCTTTCTTT. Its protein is CAWMLGRRTEAFF. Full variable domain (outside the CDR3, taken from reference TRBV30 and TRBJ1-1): SQTIHQWPATLVQPVGSPLSLECTVEGTSNPNLYWYRQAAGRGLQLLFYSVGIGQISSEVPQNLSASRPQDRQFILSSKKLLLSDSGFYLCAWMLGRRTEAFFGQGTRLTVV.

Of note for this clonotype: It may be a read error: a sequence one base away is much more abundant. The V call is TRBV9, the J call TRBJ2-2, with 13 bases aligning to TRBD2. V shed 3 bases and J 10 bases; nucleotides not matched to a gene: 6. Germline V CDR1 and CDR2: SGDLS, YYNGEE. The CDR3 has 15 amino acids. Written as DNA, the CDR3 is TGTGCCAGCAGCGAGGCGACTAGCGGGGGGCTGGAGCTGTTTTTT. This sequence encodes CASSEATSGGLELFF.

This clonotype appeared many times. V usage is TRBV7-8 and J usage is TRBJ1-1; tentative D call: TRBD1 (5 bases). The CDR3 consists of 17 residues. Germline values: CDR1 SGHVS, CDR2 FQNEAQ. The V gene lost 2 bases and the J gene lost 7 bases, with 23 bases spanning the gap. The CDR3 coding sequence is TGTGCCAGCAGCTTACTGAGTGATGCGACAGTGCCTCTTGAAGCTTTCTTT. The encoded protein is CASSLLSDATVPLEAFF.

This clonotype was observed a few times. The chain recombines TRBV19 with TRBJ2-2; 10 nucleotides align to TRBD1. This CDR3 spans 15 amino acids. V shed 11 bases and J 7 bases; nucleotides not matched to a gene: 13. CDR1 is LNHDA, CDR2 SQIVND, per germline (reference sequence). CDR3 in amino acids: CASRSPGQGHGELFF. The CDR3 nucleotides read TGTGCCTCCCGAAGCCCGGGACAGGGGCACGGGGAGCTGTTTTTT.

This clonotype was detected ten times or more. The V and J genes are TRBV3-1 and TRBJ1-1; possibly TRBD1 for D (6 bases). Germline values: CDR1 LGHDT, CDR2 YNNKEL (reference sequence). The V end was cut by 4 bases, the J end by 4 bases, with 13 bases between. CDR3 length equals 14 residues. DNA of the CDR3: TGTGCCAGCAGCCTACAGGGTATTGGCACTGAAGCTTTCTTT. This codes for CASSLQGIGTEAFF.

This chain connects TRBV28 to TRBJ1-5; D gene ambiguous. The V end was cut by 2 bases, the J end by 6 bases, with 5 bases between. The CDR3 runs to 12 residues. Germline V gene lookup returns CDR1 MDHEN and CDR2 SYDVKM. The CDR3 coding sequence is TGTGCCAGCAGTTTAAACTTTCAGCCCCAGCATTTT. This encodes CASSLNFQPQHF.

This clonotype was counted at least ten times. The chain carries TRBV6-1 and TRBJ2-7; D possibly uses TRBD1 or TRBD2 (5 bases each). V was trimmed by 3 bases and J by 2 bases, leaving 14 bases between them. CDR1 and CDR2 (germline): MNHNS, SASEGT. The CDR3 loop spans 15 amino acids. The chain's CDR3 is CASSDGAGRAYEQYF. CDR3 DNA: TGTGCCAGCAGTGATGGGGCAGGGAGAGCCTACGAGCAGTACTTC.

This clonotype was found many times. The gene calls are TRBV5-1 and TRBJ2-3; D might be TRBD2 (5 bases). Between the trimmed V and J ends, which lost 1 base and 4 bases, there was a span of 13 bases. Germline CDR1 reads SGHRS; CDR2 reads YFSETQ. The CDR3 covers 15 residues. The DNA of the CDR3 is TGCGCCAGCAGCTTGTCGGATAGCGTGTCAGATACGCAGTATTTT. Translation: CASSLSDSVSDTQYF.

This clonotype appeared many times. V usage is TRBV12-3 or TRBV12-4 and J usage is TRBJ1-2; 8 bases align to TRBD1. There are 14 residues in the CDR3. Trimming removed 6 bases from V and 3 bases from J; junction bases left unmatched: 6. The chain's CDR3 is CASRLQGDDYGYTF. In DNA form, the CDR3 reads TGTGCCAGCAGACTACAGGGGGATGACTATGGCTACACCTTC.

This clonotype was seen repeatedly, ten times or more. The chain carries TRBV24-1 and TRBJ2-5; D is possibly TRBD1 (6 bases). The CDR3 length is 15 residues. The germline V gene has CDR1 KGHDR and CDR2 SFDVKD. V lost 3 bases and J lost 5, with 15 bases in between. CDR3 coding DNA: TGTGCCACCAGTGATCCCAGGGGAGCAGGGGAGACCCAGTACTTC. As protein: CATSDPRGAGETQYF.

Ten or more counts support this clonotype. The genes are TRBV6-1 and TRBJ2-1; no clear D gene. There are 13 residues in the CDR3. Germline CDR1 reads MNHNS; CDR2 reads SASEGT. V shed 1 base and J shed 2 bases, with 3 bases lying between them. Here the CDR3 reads CASSEVPYNEQFF. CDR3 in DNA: TGTGCCAGCAGTGAAGTTCCCTACAATGAGCAGTTCTTC.

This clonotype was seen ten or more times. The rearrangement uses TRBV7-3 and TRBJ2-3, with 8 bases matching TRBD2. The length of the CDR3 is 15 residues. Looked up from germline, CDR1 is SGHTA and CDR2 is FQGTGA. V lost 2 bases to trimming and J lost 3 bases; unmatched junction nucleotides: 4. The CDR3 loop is CASSLLGGGTDTQYF. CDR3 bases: TGTGCCAGCAGCTTATTAGGCGGGGGGACAGATACGCAGTATTTT. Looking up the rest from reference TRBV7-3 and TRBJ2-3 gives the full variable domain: GAGVSQTPSNKVTEKGKYVELRCDPISGHTALYWYRQSLGQGPEFLIYFQGTGAADDSGLPNDRFFAVRPEGSVSTLKIQRTERGDSAVYLCASSLLGGGTDTQYFGPGTRLTVL.

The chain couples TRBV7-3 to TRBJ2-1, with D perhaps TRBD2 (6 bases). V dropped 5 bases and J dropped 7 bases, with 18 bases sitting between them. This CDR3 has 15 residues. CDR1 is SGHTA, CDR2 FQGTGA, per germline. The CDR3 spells CASSLNGLEGNEQFF. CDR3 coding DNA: TGTGCCAGCAGCCTTAATGGCCTGGAGGGTAATGAGCAGTTCTTC. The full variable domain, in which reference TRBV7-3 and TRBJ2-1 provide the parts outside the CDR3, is GAGVSQTPSNKVTEKGKYVELRCDPISGHTALYWYRQSLGQGPEFLIYFQGTGAADDSGLPNDRFFAVRPEGSVSTLKIQRTERGDSAVYLCASSLNGLEGNEQFFGPGTRLTVL.

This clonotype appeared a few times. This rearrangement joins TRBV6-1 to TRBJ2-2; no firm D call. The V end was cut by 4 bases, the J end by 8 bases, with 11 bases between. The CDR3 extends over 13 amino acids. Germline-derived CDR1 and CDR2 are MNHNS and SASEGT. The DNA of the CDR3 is TGTGCCAGCAGTGGAAATCCGGTAGGGGAGCTGTTTTTT. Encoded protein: CASSGNPVGELFF.

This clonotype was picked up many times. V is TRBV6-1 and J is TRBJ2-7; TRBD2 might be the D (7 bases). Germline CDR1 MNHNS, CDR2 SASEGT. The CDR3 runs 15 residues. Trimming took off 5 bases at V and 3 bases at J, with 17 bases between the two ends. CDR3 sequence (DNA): TGTGCCAGCAGTCGCAGGGGAGGGTCATTCTACGAGCAGTACTTC. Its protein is CASSRRGGSFYEQYF.

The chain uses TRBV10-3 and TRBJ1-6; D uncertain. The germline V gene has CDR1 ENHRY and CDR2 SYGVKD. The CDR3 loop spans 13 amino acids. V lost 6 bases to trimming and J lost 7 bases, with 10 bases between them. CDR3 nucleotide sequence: TGTGCCATCAGGCAGGAGCGGAATTCACCCCTCCACTTT. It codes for CAIRQERNSPLHF.

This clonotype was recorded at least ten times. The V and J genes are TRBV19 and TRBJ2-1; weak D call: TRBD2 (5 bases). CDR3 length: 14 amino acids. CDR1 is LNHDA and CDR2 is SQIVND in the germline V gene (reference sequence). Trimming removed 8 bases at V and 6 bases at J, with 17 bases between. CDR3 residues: CASRTGLTTNEQFF. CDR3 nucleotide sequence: TGTGCCAGTCGAACGGGGTTAACAACCAATGAGCAGTTCTTC.

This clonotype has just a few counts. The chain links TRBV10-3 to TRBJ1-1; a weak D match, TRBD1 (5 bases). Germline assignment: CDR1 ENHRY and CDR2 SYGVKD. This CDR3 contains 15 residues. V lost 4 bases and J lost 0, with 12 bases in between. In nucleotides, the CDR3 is TGTGCCATCAGTGCGGGGGGACCAATGAACACTGAAGCTTTCTTT. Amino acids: CAISAGGPMNTEAFF.